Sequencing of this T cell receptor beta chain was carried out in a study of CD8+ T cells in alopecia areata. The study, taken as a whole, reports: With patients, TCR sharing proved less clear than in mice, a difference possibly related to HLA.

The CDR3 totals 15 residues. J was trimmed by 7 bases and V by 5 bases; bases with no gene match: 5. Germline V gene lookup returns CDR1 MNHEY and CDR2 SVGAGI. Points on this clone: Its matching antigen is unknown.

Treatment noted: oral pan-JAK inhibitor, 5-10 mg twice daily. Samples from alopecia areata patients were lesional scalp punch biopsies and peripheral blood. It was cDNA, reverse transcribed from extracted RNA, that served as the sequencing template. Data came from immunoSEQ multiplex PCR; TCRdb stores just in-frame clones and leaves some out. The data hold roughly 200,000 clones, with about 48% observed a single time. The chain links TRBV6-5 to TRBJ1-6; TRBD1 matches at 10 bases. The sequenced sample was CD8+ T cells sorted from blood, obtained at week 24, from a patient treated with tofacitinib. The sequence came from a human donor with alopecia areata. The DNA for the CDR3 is TGTGCCAGCAGTCCCGGACAGGGGGAAAATTCACCCCTCCACTTT. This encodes CASSPGQGENSPLHF.